This T cell receptor beta chain emerged from a study of blood T cells in healthy people across ages. The draw of peripheral blood yielded ten milliliters from each donor. Study-wide points: There was no known CMV status for donors, so expanded clonotype changes were possibly confounded.

Primed by a sample-barcoded 5' primer and a J-beta primer mix, a second PCR proceeded for about 6 to 11 cycles. Every cDNA was tagged by a template-switch adaptor with 12 random nucleotides. One entry per CDR3 protein, called by TCRdb with MiXCR from the 5' RACE reads. The sample lists over a million distinct CDR3 sequences, around 55% occurring once. For this clonotype: Its antigen is still unknown.

Trimming took 2 bases from V and 3 from J; bases not matched to a gene: 5. The CDR3 loop spans 15 amino acids. Material for sequencing was blood. V usage is TRBV12-3 or TRBV12-4 and J usage is TRBJ1-2; 8 bases fit TRBD1. This sequence originates from a man aged 18-30 years in good health. The CDR3 loop reads CASSLLIQGDYGYTF. DNA for the CDR3: TGTGCCAGCAGTTTACTGATACAGGGGGACTATGGCTACACCTTC.